The next 25 T cell receptor beta chains were all read from a single sample in a study of blood T cell repertoires in COVID-19. Measured with immunoSEQ multiplex PCR; TCRdb has only the in-frame clones, and not every one. The sample lists a few hundred thousand clones, about 90% occurring once. The sample consisted of peripheral blood. These receptors came from a young man with active or convalescent COVID-19.

Comment on this clone: Compared with germline, one end of the junction differs, possibly owing to a read error. The V gene is TRBV28, the J gene TRBJ2-1, with D tentatively TRBD2 (6 bases). CDR1 is MDHEN, CDR2 SYDVKM, per germline. The CDR3 covers 13 residues. CDR3 in DNA: TGTGCCAGCAGGGAGGGAACCTACATTGAGCAGTTCTTC. This translates into CASREGTYIEQFF.

The chain employs TRBV6-4 and TRBJ1-5; D not resolved. The CDR3 has 16 residues. Germline-derived CDR1 and CDR2 are MRHNA and SNTAGT. V lost 3 bases and J 2 bases, leaving 14 bases between the germline ends. The CDR3 sequence is CASSDSGLSRNQPQHF. The DNA of the CDR3 is TGTGCCAGCAGTGATTCGGGTCTCTCTCGCAATCAGCCCCAGCATTTT.

The genes are TRBV12-3 or TRBV12-4 and TRBJ2-7, with 7 bases that match TRBD1. This CDR3 is 13 amino acids long. Unmatched junction bases numbered 6, after V lost 8 bases and J lost 2 bases. CDR3 sequence: CASGRDSTYEQYF. CDR3 bases: TGTGCCAGCGGTCGGGACAGTACCTACGAGCAGTACTTC.

This chain connects TRBV19 to TRBJ2-4; D is perhaps TRBD1 (5 bases). The V gene lost 4 bases and the J gene lost 6 bases, with 16 bases spanning the gap. This CDR3 contains 15 residues. Germline CDR1 reads LNHDA; CDR2 reads SQIVND (reference sequence). The CDR3 protein is CASSSFVPGPNIQYF. CDR3 DNA sequence: TGTGCCAGTAGTAGTTTTGTCCCAGGGCCAAACATTCAGTACTTC.

V gene TRBV7-3 combines with J gene TRBJ1-2, with 9 bases identical to TRBD1. With V trimmed by 6 bases and J by 7 bases, 9 bases remained unmatched. Germline loops: CDR1 SGHTA, CDR2 FQGTGA. The CDR3 is made up of 14 amino acids. CDR3: CASRPGGQGGGYTF. The CDR3 bases are TGTGCCAGCAGGCCAGGGGGACAGGGAGGTGGCTACACCTTC.

The CDR3 bases are TGTGCCAGCAGTCCGGACTACTCGAACACCGGGGAGCTGTTTTTT. Its translation is CASSPDYSNTGELFF. The chain combines TRBV7-3 with TRBJ2-2; TRBD2 might be the D (6 bases). Trimming took 6 bases from V and 0 from J, leaving 11 bases between them. Germline CDR1 is SGHTA and CDR2 is FQGTGA. The CDR3 extends over 15 amino acids.

This clone was recorded once. V and J are TRBV5-1 and TRBJ1-1; 8 bases map to TRBD1. V lost 2 bases to trimming and J lost 12 bases; unmatched junction nucleotides: 3. The CDR3 is made up of 11 amino acids. CDR1 and CDR2 (germline): SGHRS, YFSETQ. The CDR3 DNA is TGCGCCAGCAGCTTAGGACAGGGCTCTTTCTTT. Translating gives CASSLGQGSFF.

This clone was seen a few times. This chain joins TRBV7-9 and TRBJ2-1; 7 bases are a match to TRBD2. This CDR3 is built from 15 residues. Germline values: CDR1 SEHNR, CDR2 FQNEAQ (reference sequence). V lost 4 bases, J lost 2 bases, and 5 bases stayed unmatched. The CDR3 DNA follows: TGTGCCAGCAGCTCGCGCGCGGGAGCCTACAATGAGCAGTTCTTC. Translating it yields CASSSRAGAYNEQFF.

The rearrangement uses TRBV5-1 and TRBJ2-7; TRBD1 might be the D (7 bases). Per germline, CDR1 SGHRS and CDR2 YFSETQ. The V and J ends lost 2 bases and 6 bases respectively, with 18 bases between them. This CDR3 region has 15 residues. The CDR3 spells CASSFGGGASSEQYF. CDR3 in DNA: TGCGCCAGCAGCTTTGGAGGGGGCGCGTCGTCCGAGCAGTACTTC.

CDR3 amino acids: CASSLGRGAETQYF. In DNA form, the CDR3 reads TGTGCCAGCAGCTTGGGGCGGGGGGCAGAGACCCAGTACTTC. The chain employs TRBV5-4 and TRBJ2-5; the match to TRBD2 covers 8 bases. Per germline, CDR1 SGHNT and CDR2 YYREEE (reference sequence). The CDR3 length is 14 residues. V shed 0 bases and J 4 bases; nucleotides not matched to a gene: 2.

The chain carries TRBV9 and TRBJ2-5, with TRBD2 matching over 7 bases. This CDR3 has 15 amino acids. Germline CDR1 and CDR2: SGDLS and YYNGEE. With 0 bases clipped from V and 2 bases from J, the junction kept 4 bases outside the gene matches. The CDR3 DNA is TGTGCCAGCAGCGTAGTGGGGACTACTCAAGAGACCCAGTACTTC. Translated, it gives CASSVVGTTQETQYF.

The gene calls are TRBV18 and TRBJ2-7; D is perhaps TRBD1 (8 bases). In germline, CDR1 is KGHSH, CDR2 LQKENI. This CDR3 is built from 15 residues. Trimming removed 1 base from V and 0 bases from J, with 10 bases in between. CDR3 loop: CASSPHRGGSYEQYF. CDR3 DNA sequence: TGTGCCAGCTCACCACACAGGGGGGGCTCCTACGAGCAGTACTTC.

This sequence joins TRBV4-1 and TRBJ1-1, with unresolved D. This CDR3 comprises 12 residues. V dropped 1 base and J dropped 6 bases, with 6 bases sitting between them. Per germline, CDR1 MGHRA and CDR2 YSYEKL. CDR3 sequence reads: CASSQGGSEAFF. CDR3 bases: TGCGCCAGCAGCCAAGGAGGATCTGAAGCTTTCTTT.

This chain uses TRBV14 with TRBJ2-5; TRBD2 might be the D (5 bases). CDR3 length: 15 amino acids. CDR1 and CDR2 (germline): SGHDN, FVKESK. Trimming left V 3 bases short and J 7 bases short, with 18 bases between. The CDR3 loop is CASSHLARGRGTQYF. DNA for the CDR3: TGTGCCAGCAGCCACCTGGCACGGGGTCGGGGGACCCAGTACTTC.

The CDR3 loop is CSARQGPGYTF. CDR3 DNA sequence: TGCAGTGCCCGACAGGGGCCTGGCTACACCTTC. This rearrangement joins TRBV20-1 to TRBJ1-2, with 8 bases that match TRBD1. Germline V gives CDR1 DFQATT, CDR2 SNEGSKA (reference sequence). Germline trimming cut 6 bases from V and 7 bases from J; bases unmatched to any gene: 4. The CDR3 extends over 11 amino acids.

The rearrangement links TRBV5-1 to TRBJ1-4, with TRBD1 identical over 7 bases. Germline-derived CDR1 and CDR2 are SGHRS and YFSETQ. After removal of 2 bases from V and 7 bases from J, the junction contained 5 bases not matched to a gene. CDR3 length equals 14 residues. The CDR3 coding sequence is TGCGCCAGCAGCTTAACAGGGGTCCCTGAAAAACTGTTTTTT. Its protein is CASSLTGVPEKLFF.

The chain links TRBV18 to TRBJ2-1; 15 bases match TRBD2. V lost 3 bases and J lost 10; bases outside the gene matches: 10. The germline V gene has CDR1 KGHSH and CDR2 LQKENI. This CDR3 is built from 17 residues. The CDR3 loop reads CASSPYTGGLAGGEQFF. The CDR3 DNA reads as TGTGCCAGCTCACCCTACACCGGAGGACTAGCGGGAGGGGAGCAGTTCTTC. Filled out from reference TRBV18 and TRBJ2-1, the complete variable domain reads NAGVMQNPRHLVRRRGQEARLRCSPMKGHSHVYWYRQLPEEGLKFMVYLQKENIIDESGMPKERFSAEFPKEGPSILRIQQVVRGDSAAYFCASSPYTGGLAGGEQFFGPGTRLTVL.

This clone was observed a single time. The CDR3 coding sequence is TGTGCCAGCAGTGAACTTCTCATGAGCGATCAGCCCCAGCATTTT. This gives the protein CASSELLMSDQPQHF. The chain uses TRBV2 and TRBJ1-5; D unresolved. This CDR3 contains 15 residues. Germline V lookup: CDR1 SNHLY, CDR2 FYNNEI. V was trimmed by 2 bases and J by 5 bases, leaving 13 bases between them. The full variable domain, with the rest looked up from reference TRBV2 and TRBJ1-5, is EPEVTQTPSHQVTQMGQEVILRCVPISNHLYFYWYRQILGQKVEFLVSFYNNEISEKSEIFDDQFSVERPDGSNFTLKIRSTKLEDSAMYFCASSELLMSDQPQHFGDGTRLSIL.

The chain uses TRBV11-2 and TRBJ1-6, with TRBD1 as a possible D gene (6 bases). Trimming took off 4 bases at V and 8 bases at J, with 18 bases between the two ends. Germline-derived CDR1 and CDR2 are SGHAT and FQNNGV. This CDR3 comprises 16 residues. CDR3 sequence: CASSSATGTRYSPLHF. The CDR3 DNA reads as TGTGCCAGCAGCTCAGCTACCGGGACAAGATATTCACCCCTCCACTTT.

The chain couples TRBV6-2 or TRBV6-3 to TRBJ2-5; 9 bases map to TRBD1. The V gene end was trimmed by 2 bases and the J gene end by 5 bases; junction bases not matched to a gene: 6. CDR3 length equals 15 residues. CDR1 is MNHEY, CDR2 SVGEGT, per germline. The DNA for the CDR3 is TGTGCCAGCAGTTACATCCGGGACAGGGTGGAGACCCAGTACTTC. It translates to CASSYIRDRVETQYF.

The chain uses TRBV19 and TRBJ1-2; 7 bases agree with TRBD1. Unmatched junction bases numbered 7, after V lost 5 bases and J lost 4 bases. The CDR3 length is 14 residues. CDR1 and CDR2 from the germline V gene are LNHDA and SQIVND (reference sequence). CDR3 protein: CASSSGTDIYGYTF. In DNA, the CDR3 is TGTGCCAGTAGTTCCGGGACAGATATCTATGGCTACACCTTC.

This clone was recorded only once. This chain joins TRBV13 and TRBJ2-7; D gene uncertain. CDR1 and CDR2 from the germline V gene are PRHDT and FYEKMQ (reference sequence). Trimming removed 1 base from V and 0 bases from J, with 7 bases in between. The length of the CDR3 is 14 residues. CDR3 sequence: CASSLVISSYEQYF. CDR3 nucleotide sequence: TGTGCCAGCAGCTTAGTAATATCCTCCTACGAGCAGTACTTC.

The J gene is TRBJ2-7, the V gene TRBV5-4; TRBD2 agrees at 7 bases. Trimming took 3 bases from V and 6 from J; bases not matched to a gene: 9. Germline lookup yields CDR1 SGHNT and CDR2 YYREEE (reference sequence). The length of the CDR3 is 14 residues. The CDR3 region has the DNA TGTGCCAGCAGCTGGGTGGCGGGAGATACCGAGCAGTACTTC. It yields the protein CASSWVAGDTEQYF.

The rearrangement joins TRBV30 to TRBJ1-2, with a weak D call TRBD1 (5 bases). The CDR3 length is 12 residues. The V gene's germline CDR1 is GTSNPN and CDR2 SVGIG (reference sequence). The V end lost 0 bases, the J end lost 8 bases, and 10 bases lay between the germline ends. CDR3 sequence: CAWSVPGQGYTF. CDR3 nucleotide sequence: TGTGCCTGGAGTGTACCAGGGCAGGGCTACACCTTC.

The chain has TRBV3-1 (or the pseudogene TRBV3-2) and TRBJ2-1; 8 bases match TRBD2. This CDR3 spans 14 amino acids. The trim removed 4 bases at V and 10 bases at J, leaving 9 bases unmatched. CDR1 and CDR2 from the germline V gene are LGHDT and YNNKEL (reference sequence). The CDR3 loop is CASSPVRPGGEQFF. The CDR3 nucleotides read TGTGCCAGCAGCCCCGTCCGACCGGGAGGGGAGCAGTTCTTC.